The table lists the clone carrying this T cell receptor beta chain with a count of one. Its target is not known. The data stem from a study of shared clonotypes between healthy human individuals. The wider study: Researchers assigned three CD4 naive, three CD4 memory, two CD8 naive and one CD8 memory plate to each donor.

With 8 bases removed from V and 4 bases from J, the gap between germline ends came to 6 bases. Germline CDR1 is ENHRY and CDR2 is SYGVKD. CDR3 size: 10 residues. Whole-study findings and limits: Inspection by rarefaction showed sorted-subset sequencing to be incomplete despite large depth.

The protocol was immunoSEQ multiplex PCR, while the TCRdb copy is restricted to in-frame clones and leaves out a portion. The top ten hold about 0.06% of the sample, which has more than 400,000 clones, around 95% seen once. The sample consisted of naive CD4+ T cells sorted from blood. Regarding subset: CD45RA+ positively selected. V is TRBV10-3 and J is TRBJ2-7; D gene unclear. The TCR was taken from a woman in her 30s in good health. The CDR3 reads CAIGQYEQYF. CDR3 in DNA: TGTGCCATCGGCCAGTACGAGCAGTACTTC.